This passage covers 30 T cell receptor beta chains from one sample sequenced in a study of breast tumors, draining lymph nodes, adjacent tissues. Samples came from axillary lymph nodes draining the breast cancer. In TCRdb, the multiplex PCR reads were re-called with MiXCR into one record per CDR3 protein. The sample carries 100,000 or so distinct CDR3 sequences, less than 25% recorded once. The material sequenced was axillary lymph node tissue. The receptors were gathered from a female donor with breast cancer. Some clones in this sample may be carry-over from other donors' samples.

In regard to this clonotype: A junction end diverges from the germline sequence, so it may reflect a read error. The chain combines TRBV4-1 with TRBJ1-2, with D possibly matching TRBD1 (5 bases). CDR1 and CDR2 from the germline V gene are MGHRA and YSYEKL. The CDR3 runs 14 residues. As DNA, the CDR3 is TGCGCCGGCAGCCAGGGACGGTTCAGTGACGGCTACACCTTC. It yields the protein CAGSQGRFSDGYTF.

The CDR3 coding sequence is TGCAGCTACGTGGGACAGGATGGAAACACCATATATTTT. Its translation: CSYVGQDGNTIYF. This sequence joins TRBV29-1 and TRBJ1-3; 8 nucleotides line up with TRBD1. Per germline, CDR1 SQVTM and CDR2 ANQGSEA. J was trimmed by 3 bases and V by 8 bases; bases with no gene match: 6. The CDR3 totals 13 residues.

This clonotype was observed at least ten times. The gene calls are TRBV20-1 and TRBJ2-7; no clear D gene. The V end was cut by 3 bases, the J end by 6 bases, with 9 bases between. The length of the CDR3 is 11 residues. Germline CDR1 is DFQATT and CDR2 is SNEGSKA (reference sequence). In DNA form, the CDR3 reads TGCAGTGCTAGTACCGGCCCCGAGCAGTACTTC. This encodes CSASTGPEQYF.

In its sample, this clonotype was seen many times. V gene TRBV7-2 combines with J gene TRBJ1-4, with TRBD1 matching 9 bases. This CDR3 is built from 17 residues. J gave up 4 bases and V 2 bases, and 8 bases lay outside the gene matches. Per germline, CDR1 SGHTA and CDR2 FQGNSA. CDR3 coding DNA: TGTGCCAGCAGCTTAACCGGACAGGGGAGATATAATGAAAAACTGTTTTTT. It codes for CASSLTGQGRYNEKLFF.

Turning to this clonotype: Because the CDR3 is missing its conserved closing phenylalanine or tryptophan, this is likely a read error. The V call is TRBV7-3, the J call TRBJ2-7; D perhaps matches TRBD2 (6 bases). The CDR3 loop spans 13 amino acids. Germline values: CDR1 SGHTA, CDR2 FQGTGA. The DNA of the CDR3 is TGTGCTAGCAGCTTAACGCCGGGAGACGAGCAGTACTAC. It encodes CASSLTPGDEQYY.

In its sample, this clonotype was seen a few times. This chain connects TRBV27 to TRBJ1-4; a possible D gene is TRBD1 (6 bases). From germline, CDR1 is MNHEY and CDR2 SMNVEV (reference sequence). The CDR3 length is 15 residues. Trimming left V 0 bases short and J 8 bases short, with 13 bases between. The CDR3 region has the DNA TGTGCCAGCAGTTTATCGGGGGGCTTCGGGGAAAAACTGTTTTTT. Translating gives CASSLSGGFGEKLFF.

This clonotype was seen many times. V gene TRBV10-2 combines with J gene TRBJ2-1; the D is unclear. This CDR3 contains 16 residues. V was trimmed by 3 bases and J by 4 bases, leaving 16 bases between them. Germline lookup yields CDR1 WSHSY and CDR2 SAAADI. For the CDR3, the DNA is TGCGCCAGCAGTGAAGATGAGACTTTACTTTACAATGAGCAGTTCTTC. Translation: CASSEDETLLYNEQFF.

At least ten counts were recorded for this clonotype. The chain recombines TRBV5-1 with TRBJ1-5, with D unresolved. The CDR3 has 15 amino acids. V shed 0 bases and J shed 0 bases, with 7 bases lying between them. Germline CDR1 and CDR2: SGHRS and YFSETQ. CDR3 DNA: TGCGCCAGCAGCTTGGCCGGGAATAGCAATCAGCCCCAGCATTTT. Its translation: CASSLAGNSNQPQHF.

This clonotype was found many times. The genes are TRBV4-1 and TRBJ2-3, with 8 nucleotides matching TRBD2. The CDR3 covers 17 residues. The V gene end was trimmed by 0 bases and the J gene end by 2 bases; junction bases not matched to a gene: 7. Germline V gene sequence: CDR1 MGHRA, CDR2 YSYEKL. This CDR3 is CASSQDRVAGNTDTQYF. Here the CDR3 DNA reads TGCGCCAGCAGCCAAGACCGGGTAGCGGGGAACACAGATACGCAGTATTTT.

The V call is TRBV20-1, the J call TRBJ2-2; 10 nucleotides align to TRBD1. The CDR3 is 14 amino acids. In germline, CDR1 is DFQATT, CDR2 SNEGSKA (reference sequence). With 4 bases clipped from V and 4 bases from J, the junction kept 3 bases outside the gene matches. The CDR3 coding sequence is TGCAGTGCTACCGGGACAGGGGCCACCGGGGAGCTGTTTTTT. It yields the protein CSATGTGATGELFF.

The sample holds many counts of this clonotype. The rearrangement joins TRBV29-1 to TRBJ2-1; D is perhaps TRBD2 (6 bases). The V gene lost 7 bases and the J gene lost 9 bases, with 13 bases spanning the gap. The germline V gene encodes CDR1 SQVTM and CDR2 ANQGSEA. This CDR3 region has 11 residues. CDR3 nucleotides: TGCAGCGCCACTAGCTTAACTGAGCAGTTCTTC. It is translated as CSATSLTEQFF.

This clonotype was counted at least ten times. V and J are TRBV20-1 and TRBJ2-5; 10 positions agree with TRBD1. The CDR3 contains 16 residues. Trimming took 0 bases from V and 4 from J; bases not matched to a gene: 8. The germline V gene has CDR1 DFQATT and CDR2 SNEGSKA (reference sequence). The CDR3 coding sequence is TGCAGTGCTAGAGAGCTAAGGACAGGGGGAGGAGAGACCCAGTACTTC. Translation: CSARELRTGGGETQYF.

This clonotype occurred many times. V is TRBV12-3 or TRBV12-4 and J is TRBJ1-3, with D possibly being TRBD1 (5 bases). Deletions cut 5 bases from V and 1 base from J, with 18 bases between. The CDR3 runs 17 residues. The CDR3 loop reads CASSRPGLRASGNTIYF. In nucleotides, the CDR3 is TGTGCCAGCAGTCGGCCGGGACTGCGAGCATCTGGAAACACCATATATTTT.

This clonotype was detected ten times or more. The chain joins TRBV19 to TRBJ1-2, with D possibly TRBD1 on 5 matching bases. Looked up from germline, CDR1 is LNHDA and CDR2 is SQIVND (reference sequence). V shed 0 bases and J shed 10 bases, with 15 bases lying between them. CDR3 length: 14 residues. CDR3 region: CASSIDAGPSDYTF. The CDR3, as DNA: TGTGCCAGTAGTATAGATGCGGGGCCCAGCGACTACACCTTC.

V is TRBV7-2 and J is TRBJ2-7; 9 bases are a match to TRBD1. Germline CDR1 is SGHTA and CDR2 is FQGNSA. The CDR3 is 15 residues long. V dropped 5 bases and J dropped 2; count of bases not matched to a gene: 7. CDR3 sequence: CASSPGTGSPYEQYF. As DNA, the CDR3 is TGTGCCAGCAGCCCCGGGACAGGGTCTCCCTACGAGCAGTACTTC.

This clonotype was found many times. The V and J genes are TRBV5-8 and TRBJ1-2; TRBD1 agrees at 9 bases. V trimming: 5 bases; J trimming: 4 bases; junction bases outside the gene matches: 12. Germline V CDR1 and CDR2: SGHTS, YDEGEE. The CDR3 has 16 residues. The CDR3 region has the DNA TGTGCCAGCAGGAGAGGACAGGGGTGGTTGAGCTATGGCTACACCTTC. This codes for CASRRGQGWLSYGYTF.

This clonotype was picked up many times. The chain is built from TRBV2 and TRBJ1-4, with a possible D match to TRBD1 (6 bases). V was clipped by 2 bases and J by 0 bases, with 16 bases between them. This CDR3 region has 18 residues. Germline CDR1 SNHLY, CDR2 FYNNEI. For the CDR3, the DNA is TGTGCCAGCAGTGAACAGATCCGGGGGCAGGCAACTAATGAAAAACTGTTTTTT. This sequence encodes CASSEQIRGQATNEKLFF.

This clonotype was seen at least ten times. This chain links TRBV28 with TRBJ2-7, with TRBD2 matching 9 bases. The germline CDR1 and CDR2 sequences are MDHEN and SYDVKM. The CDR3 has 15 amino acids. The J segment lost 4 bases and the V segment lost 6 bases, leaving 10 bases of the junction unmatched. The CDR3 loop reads CASSPLSGLAYEQYF. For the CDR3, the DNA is TGTGCCAGCAGCCCGTTGTCGGGACTAGCATACGAGCAGTACTTC.

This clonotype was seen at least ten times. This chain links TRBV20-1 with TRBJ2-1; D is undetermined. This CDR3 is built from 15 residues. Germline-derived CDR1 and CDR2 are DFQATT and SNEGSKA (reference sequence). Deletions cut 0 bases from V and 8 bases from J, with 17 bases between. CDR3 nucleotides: TGCAGTGCTAGAGATCAAGATACGCCTGGTCATGAGCAGTTCTTC. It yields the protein CSARDQDTPGHEQFF.

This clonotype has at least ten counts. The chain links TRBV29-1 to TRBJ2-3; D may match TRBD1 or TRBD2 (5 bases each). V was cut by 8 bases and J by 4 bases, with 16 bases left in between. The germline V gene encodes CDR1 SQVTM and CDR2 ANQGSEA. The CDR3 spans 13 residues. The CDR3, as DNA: TGCAGCCTGGGGGACGTAGTCGCAGATACGCAGTATTTT. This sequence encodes CSLGDVVADTQYF.

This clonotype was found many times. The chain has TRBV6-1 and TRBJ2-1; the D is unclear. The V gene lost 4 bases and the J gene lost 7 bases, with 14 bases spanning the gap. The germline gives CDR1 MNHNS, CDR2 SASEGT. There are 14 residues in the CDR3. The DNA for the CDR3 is TGTGCCAGCAGTGCCCCCGCCCTGGGGAATGAGCAGTTCTTC. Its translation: CASSAPALGNEQFF.

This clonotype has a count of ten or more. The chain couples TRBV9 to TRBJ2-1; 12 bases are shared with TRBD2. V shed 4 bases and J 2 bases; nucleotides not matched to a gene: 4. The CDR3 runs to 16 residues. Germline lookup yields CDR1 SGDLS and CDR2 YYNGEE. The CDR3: CASSPPSGRAYNEQFF. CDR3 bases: TGTGCCAGCAGCCCCCCTAGCGGGAGGGCCTACAATGAGCAGTTCTTC.

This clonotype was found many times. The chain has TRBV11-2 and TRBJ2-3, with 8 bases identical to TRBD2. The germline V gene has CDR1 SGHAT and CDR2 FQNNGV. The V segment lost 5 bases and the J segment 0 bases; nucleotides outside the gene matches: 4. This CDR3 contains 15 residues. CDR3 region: CASSTSGASTDTQYF. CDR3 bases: TGTGCCAGCAGCACTAGCGGAGCTAGCACAGATACGCAGTATTTT.

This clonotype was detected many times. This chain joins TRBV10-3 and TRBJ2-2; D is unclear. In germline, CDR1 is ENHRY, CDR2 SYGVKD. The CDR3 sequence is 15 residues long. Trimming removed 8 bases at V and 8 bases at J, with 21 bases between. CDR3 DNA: TGTGCCATCGGACCCCGGGCAGGTAGTTTGGGGGAGCTGTTTTTT. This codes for CAIGPRAGSLGELFF.

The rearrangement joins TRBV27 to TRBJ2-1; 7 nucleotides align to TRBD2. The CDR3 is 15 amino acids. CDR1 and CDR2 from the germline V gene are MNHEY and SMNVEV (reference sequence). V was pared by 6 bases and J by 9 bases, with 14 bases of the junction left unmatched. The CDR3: CASRTFVGGPGEQFF. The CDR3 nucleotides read TGTGCCAGCAGAACTTTCGTGGGAGGGCCGGGTGAGCAGTTCTTC.

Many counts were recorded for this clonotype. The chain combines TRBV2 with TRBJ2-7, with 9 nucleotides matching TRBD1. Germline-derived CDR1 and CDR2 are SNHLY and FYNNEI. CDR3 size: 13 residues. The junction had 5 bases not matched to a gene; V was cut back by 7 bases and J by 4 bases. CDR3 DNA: TGTGCCAGCAATGACAGGGGGAGATACGAGCAGTACTTC. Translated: CASNDRGRYEQYF.

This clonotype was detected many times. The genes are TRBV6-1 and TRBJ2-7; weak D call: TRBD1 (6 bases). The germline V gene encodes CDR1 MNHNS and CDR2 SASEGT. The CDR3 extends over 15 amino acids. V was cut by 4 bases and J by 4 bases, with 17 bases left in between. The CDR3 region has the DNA TGTGCCAGCAGTGGTCGGGACACCCGCGCGTACGAGCAGTACTTC. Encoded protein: CASSGRDTRAYEQYF.

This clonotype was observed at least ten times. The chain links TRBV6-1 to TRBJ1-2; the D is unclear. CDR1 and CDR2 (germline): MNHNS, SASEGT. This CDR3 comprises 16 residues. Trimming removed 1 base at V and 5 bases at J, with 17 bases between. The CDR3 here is CASSEVRNLHLYGYTF. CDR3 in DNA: TGTGCCAGCAGTGAAGTAAGAAACCTTCATCTTTATGGCTACACCTTC.

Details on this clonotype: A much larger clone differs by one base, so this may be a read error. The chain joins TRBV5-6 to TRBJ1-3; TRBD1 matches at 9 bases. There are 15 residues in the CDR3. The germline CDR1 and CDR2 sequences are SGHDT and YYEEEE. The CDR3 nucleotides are TGTGCCGGCAGCTTGGGACAGGGAGCTGGAAACACCATATATTTT. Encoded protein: CAGSLGQGAGNTIYF.

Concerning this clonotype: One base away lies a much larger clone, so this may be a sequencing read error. Written as DNA, the CDR3 is TGTGCCTGGAATCTAAGGCATGGGGACGAGCAGTACTTC. Its translation: CAWNLRHGDEQYF. The chain combines TRBV30 with TRBJ2-7; no reliable D call. V was cut by 4 bases and J by 5 bases, with 15 bases left in between. Germline V gene lookup returns CDR1 GTSNPN and CDR2 SVGIG (reference sequence). The CDR3 consists of 13 residues.